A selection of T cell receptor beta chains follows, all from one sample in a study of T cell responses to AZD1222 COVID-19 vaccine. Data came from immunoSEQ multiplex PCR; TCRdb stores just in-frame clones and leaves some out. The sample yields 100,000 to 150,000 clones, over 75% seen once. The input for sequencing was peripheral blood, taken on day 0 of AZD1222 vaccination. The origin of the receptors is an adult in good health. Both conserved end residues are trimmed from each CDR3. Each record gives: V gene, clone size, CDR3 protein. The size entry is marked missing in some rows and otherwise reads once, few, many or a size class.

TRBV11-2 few ASSLGSSGGNTIY
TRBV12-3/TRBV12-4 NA ASSPNGADTQY
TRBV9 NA ASSAGTRTGELF
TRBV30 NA AWSVQRAYEQY
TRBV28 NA ASSPGLAIYNEQF
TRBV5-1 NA ASRVAGATDTQY
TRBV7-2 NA ASSFRGFYGYT
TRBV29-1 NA SVHIWATEKNTGELF
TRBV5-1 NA ASSLAGMTSGNTIY
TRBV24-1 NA ATSDHPGNNQPQH
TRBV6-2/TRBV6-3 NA ASSYIVNTEAF
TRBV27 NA ASSLFAEYPNYGYT
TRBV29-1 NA SVDLDEAF
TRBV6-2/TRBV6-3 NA ASSYSRGDEQF
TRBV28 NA ASTSAEGYYEQY
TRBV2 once ASRTIRRTGTGLGNTIY
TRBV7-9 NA ASSLKTPGLYGYT
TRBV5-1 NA ASSLAVGTYNYEQY
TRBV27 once ASSKRGPQETQY
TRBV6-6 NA ASSYTQEGYT
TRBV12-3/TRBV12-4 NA ASSITRDTEAF
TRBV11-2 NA ASSLKIGYHTEAF
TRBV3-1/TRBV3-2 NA ASSQEEARGDTEAF
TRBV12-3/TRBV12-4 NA ASSLDRPNIQY
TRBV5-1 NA ASNKAGGPAGELF
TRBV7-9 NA ASSTTGGKETQY
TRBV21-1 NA ASSPPRILDREQY
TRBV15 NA ATSRDGNQPQH
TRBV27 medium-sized ASSTTIGGAFYEQF
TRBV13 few ASSSQGDEQY
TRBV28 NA ASGDSVGNTIY
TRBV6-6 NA ASSYSGTRGEKLF
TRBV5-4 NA ASSRRTGVTNYGYT
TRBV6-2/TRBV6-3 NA ASSYSDSYEQY
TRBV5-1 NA ASSVPPIVPF
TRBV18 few ASSPREVISGNTIY
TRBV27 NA ASSLSTGTAYNEQF
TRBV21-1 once ASSKEDRDTEAF
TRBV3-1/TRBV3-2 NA ASSQETGLGNQPQH
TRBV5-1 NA ASSLEAGLNTGELF
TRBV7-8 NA ASSSGDRVPYEQY
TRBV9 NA ASSVGQVTTDTQY
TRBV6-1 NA ASSEAWGNTEAF
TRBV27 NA ASLCEARSKADTQY
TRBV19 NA ASRAGVSRDQPQH
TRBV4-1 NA ASSQAPGYEAF
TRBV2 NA ASRQGMSGNTIY
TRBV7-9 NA ASSLVPGGSYEQY
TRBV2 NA ASSPNRGEAF
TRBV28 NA ASSGLAGTNTGELF
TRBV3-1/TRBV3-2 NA ASSQGNTGGYGYT
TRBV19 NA ASSIGRGGETQY
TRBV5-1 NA ASSVLAGDNEQF
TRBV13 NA ASSLLRDEKLF
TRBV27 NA ASSQTVYNEQF
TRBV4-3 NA ASSQDSGQGRYEQY
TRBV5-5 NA ASSLRGQGVGYGYT